The following is a T cell receptor (beta chain) sequence with its context. Following autologous stem cell transplantation, relapse occurred in every patient, and exposure to brentuximab vedotin varied. Data came from immunoSEQ multiplex PCR; TCRdb stores just in-frame clones and leaves some out. This repertoire shows 20,000 or so clones, 84% found once; its top ten account for about 6.6%. The source of the sample is a study of PD-1 blockade in classical Hodgkin lymphoma. The germline V and J ends were trimmed by 7 bases and 0 bases, with 19 bases remaining between them. The CDR3 extends over 16 amino acids. From germline, CDR1 is SQVTM and CDR2 ANQGSEA.

The TCR originated in a human donor with classical Hodgkin lymphoma. The rearrangement joins TRBV29-1 to TRBJ2-1; possible D gene TRBD1, 5 bases. The material was peripheral blood mononuclear cells (PBMCs), obtained at baseline. The CDR3 protein is CSAKSGPDNSYNEQFF. CDR3 nucleotide sequence: TGCAGCGCCAAATCAGGGCCGGACAACTCCTACAATGAGCAGTTCTTC.